This T cell receptor beta chain emerged from a study of T cells in localized non-small cell lung cancer. Findings of the study overall: The tumor had only one region sequenced, so heterogeneity remains possible. Uninvolved adjacent lung showed higher T cell clonality than tumor. Turning up in adjacent lung were a median approximately 60 of the top 100 tumor clones.

The CDR3 has 16 residues. V lost 1 base and J lost 3, with 17 bases in between. In germline, CDR1 is SGHTS, CDR2 YDEGEE. This clone has only one observation. What it recognizes is unknown. TCRdb keeps only in-frame clones here, not all; method: immunoSEQ multiplex PCR. Here the sample spans 60,000 to 85,000 clones, 80% to 90% being singletons. J is TRBJ2-7 and V is TRBV5-8; a weak D match, TRBD2 (6 bases). The receptor's source is a male donor aged 60 or over with stage III squamous cell lung carcinoma. This specimen was peripheral blood, taken before any cancer treatment. The CDR3 DNA follows: TGTGCCAGCAGCTTGTGGAGGAGGGGAGGTCGCTACGAGCAGTACTTC. Translated, it gives CASSLWRRGGRYEQYF.